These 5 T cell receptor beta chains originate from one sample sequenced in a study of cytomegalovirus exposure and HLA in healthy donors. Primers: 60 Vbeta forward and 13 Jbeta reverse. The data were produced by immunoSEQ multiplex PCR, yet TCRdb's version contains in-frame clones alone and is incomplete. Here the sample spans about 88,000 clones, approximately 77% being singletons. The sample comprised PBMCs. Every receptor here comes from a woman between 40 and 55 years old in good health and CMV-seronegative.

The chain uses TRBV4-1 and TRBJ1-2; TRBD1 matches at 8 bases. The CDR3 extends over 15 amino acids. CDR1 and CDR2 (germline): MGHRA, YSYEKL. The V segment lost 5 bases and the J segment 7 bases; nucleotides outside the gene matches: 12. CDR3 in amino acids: CASSESVDREVGYTF. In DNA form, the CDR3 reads TGCGCCAGCAGCGAAAGCGTGGACAGGGAGGTTGGCTACACCTTC.

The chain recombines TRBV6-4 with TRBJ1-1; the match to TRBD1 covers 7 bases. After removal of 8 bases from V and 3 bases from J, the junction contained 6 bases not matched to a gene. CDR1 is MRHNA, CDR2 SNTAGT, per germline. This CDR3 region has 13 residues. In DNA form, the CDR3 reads TGTGCCAGCCAGGGACAGTCCGACACTGAAGCTTTCTTT. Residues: CASQGQSDTEAFF.

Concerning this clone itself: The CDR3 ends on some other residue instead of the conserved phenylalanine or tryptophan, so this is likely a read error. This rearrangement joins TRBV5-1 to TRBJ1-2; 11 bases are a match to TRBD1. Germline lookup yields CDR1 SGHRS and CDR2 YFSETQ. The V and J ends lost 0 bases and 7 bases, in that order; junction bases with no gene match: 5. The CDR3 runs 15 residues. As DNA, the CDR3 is TGCGCCAGCAGCTTGGCCGGGACAGGGGGGTCTGGCTACACCGTC. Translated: CASSLAGTGGSGYTV.

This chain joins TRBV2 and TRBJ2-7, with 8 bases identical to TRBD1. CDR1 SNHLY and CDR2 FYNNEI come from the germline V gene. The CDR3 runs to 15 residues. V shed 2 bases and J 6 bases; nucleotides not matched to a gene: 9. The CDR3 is CASSEPWDRTGEQYF. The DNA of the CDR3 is TGTGCCAGCAGTGAACCCTGGGACAGGACGGGCGAGCAGTACTTC.

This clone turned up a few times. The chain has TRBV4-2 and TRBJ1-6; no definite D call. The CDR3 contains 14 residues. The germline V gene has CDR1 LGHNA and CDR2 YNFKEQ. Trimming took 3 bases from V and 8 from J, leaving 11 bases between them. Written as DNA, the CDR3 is TGTGCCAGCAGCCAGAACCTCGGGGATTCACCCCTCCACTTT. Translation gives CASSQNLGDSPLHF.